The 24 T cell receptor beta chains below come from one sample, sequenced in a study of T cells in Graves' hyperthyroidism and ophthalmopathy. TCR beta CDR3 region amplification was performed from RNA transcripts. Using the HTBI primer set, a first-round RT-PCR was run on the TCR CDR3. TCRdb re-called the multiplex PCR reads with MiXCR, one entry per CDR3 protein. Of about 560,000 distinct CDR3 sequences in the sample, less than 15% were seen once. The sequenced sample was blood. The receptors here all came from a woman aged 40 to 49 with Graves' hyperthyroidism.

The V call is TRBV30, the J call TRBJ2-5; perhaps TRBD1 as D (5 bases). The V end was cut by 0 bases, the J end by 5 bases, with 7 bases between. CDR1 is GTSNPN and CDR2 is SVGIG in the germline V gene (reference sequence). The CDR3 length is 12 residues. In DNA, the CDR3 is TGTGCCTGGAGTGTATCAGGGGAGACCCAGTACTTC. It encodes CAWSVSGETQYF.

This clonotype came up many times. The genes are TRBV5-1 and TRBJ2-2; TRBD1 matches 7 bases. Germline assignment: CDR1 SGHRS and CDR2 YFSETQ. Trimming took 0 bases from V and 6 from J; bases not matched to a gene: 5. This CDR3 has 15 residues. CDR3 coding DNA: TGCGCCAGCAGCTTGGAGGTCAGGGGGTCCGGGGAGCTGTTTTTT. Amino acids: CASSLEVRGSGELFF.

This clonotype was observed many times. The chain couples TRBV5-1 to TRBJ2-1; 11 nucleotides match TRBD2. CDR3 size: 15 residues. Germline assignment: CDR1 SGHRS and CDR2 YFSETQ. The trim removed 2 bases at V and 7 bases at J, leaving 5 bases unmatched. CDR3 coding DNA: TGCGCCAGCAGCTTCGACCTAGCGGGAGGTAATGAGCAGTTCTTC. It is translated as CASSFDLAGGNEQFF.

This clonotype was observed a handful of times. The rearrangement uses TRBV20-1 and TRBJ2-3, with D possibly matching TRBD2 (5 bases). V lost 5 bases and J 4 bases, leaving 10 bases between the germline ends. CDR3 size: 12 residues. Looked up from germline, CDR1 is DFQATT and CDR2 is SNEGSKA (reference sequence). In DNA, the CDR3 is TGCAGTGCTCCGGACTTGGCAGATACGCAGTATTTT. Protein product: CSAPDLADTQYF.

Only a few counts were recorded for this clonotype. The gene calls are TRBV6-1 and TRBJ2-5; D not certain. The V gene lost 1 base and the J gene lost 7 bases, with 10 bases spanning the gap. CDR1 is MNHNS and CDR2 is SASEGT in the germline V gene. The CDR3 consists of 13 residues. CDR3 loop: CASSEEGRRTQYF. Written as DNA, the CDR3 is TGTGCCAGCAGTGAAGAAGGAAGGAGGACCCAGTACTTC.

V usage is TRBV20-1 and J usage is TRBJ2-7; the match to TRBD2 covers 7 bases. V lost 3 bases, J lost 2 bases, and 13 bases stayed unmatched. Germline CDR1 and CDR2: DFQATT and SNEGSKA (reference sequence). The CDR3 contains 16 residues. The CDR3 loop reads CSASSPAGVGTYEQYF. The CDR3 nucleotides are TGCAGTGCTAGTAGCCCCGCGGGAGTGGGCACCTACGAGCAGTACTTC.

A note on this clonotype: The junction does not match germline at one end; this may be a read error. CDR3 residues: CASNQEVDRTDTQYF. Written as DNA, the CDR3 is TGTGCCAGCAACCAAGAAGTGGACCGAACAGATACGCAGTATTTT. The chain joins TRBV4-2 to TRBJ2-3; D call uncertain. The length of the CDR3 is 15 residues. CDR1 is LGHNA and CDR2 is YNFKEQ in the germline V gene.

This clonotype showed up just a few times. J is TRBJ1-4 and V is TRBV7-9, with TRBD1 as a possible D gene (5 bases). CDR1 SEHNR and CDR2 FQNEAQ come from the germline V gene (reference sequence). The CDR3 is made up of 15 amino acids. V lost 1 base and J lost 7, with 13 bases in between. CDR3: CASSLEVSGSEKLFF. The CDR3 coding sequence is TGTGCCAGCAGCTTAGAGGTGTCAGGGTCTGAAAAACTGTTTTTT.

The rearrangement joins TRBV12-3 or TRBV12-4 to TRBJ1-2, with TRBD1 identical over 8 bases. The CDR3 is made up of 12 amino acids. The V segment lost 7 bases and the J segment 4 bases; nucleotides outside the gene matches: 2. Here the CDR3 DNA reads TGTGCCAGCAATGGACAGGGCTATGGCTACACCTTC. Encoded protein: CASNGQGYGYTF.

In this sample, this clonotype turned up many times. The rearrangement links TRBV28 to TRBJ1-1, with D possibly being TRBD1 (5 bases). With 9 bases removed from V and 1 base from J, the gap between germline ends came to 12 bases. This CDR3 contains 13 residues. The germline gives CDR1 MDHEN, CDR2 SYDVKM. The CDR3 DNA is TGTGCCAGTGCCAGGGTCGGGAACACTGAAGCTTTCTTT. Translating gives CASARVGNTEAFF. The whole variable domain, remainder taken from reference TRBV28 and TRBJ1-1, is DVKVTQSSRYLVKRTGEKVFLECVQDMDHENMFWYRQDPGLGLRLIYFSYDVKMKEKGDIPEGYSVSREKKERFSLILESASTNQTSMYLCASARVGNTEAFFGQGTRLTVV.

The CDR3 loop is CASSLRDRETQYF. CDR3 in DNA: TGTGCCAGCAGTTTGCGGGATCGGGAGACCCAGTACTTC. The chain combines TRBV12-3 or TRBV12-4 with TRBJ2-5; possible D gene TRBD2, 6 bases. V was shortened by 3 bases and J by 5 bases, with 10 bases between the two germline ends. The CDR3 has 13 amino acids.

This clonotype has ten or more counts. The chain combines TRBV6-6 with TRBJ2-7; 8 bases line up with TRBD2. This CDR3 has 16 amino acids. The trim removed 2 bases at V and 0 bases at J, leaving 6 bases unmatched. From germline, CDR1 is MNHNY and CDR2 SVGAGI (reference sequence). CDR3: CASSYVQREFSYEQYF. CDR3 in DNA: TGTGCCAGCAGTTACGTCCAGCGGGAGTTCTCCTACGAGCAGTACTTC.

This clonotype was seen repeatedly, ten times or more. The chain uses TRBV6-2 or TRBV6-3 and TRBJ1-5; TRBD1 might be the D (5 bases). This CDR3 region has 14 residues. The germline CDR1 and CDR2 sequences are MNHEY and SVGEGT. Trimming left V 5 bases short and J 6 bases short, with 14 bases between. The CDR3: CASSARGTGQPQHF. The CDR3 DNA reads TGTGCCAGCAGTGCGAGGGGCACTGGTCAGCCCCAGCATTTT.

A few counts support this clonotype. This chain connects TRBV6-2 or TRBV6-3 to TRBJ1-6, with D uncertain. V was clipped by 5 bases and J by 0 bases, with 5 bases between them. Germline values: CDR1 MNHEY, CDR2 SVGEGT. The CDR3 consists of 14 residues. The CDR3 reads CASSRLSYNSPLHF. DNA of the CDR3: TGTGCCAGCAGTCGGCTCTCCTATAATTCACCCCTCCACTTT.

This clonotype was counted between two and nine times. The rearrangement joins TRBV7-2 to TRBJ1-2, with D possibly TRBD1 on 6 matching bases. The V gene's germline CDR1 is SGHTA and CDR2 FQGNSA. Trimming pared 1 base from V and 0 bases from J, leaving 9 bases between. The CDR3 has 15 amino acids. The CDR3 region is CASSLGGGPNYGYTF. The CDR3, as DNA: TGTGCCAGCAGCTTAGGAGGGGGACCTAACTATGGCTACACCTTC. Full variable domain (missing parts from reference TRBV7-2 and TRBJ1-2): GAGVSQSPSNKVTEKGKDVELRCDPISGHTALYWYRQSLGQGLEFLIYFQGNSAPDKSGLPSDRFSAERTGGSVSTLTIQRTQQEDSAVYLCASSLGGGPNYGYTFGSGTRLTVV.

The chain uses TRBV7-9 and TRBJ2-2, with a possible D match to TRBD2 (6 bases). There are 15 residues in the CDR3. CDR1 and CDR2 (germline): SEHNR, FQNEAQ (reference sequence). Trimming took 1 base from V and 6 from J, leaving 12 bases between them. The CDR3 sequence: CASSLEIGGPGELFF. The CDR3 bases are TGTGCCAGCAGCTTAGAGATCGGGGGACCCGGGGAGCTGTTTTTT.

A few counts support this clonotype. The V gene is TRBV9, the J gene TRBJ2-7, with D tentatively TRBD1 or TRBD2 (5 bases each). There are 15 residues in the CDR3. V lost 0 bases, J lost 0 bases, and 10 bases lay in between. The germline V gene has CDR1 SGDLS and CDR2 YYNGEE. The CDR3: CASSVEGRSSYEQYF. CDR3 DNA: TGTGCCAGCAGCGTAGAGGGACGTAGCTCCTACGAGCAGTACTTC.

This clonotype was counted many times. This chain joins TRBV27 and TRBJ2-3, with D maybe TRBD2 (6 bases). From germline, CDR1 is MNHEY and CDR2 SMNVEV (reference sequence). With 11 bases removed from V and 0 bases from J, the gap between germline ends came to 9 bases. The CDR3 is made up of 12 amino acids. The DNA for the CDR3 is TGTGCCGCCCGGGGGAGCACAGATACGCAGTATTTT. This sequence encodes CAARGSTDTQYF.

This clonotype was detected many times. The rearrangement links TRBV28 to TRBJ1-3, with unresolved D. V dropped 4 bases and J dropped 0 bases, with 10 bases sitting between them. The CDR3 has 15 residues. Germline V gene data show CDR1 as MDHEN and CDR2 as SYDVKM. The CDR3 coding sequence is TGTGCCAGCAGTTCCCTCGCAGGCTCTGGAAACACCATATATTTT. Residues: CASSSLAGSGNTIYF.

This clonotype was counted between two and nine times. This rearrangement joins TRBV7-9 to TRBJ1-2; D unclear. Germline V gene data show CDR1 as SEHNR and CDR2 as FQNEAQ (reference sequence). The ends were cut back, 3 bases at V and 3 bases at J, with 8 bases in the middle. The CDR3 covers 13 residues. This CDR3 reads CASSFPVDYGYTF. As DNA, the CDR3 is TGTGCCAGCAGCTTTCCAGTGGACTATGGCTACACCTTC. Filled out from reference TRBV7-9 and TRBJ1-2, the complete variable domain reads DTGVSQNPRHKITKRGQNVTFRCDPISEHNRLYWYRQTLGQGPEFLTYFQNEAQLEKSRLLSDRFSAERPKGSFSTLEIQRTEQGDSAMYLCASSFPVDYGYTFGSGTRLTVV.

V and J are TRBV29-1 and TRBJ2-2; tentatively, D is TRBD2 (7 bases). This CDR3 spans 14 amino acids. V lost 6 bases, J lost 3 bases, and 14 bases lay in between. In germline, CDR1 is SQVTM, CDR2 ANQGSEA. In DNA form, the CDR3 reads TGCAGCGTCTCTACAGGGAGGGACACCGGGGAGCTGTTTTTT. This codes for CSVSTGRDTGELFF.

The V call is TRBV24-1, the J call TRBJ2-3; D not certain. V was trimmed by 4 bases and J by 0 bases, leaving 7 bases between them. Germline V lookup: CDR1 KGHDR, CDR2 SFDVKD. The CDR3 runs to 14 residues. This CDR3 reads CATSEALSTDTQYF. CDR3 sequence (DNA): TGTGCCACCAGTGAAGCGCTAAGCACAGATACGCAGTATTTT.

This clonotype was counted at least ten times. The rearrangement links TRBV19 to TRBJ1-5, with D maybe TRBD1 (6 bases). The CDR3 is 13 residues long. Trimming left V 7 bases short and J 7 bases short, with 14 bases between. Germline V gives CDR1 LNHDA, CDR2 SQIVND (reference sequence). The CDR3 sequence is CASTPLGGQPQHF. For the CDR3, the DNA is TGTGCCAGTACCCCATTAGGGGGGCAGCCCCAGCATTTT.

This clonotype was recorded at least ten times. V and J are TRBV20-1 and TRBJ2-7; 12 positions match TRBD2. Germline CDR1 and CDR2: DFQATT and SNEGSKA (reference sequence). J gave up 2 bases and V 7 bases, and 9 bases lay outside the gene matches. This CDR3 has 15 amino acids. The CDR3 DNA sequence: TGCAGTGGGGGGAGGACTAGCGGGACAGCCTACGAGCAGTACTTC. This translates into CSGGRTSGTAYEQYF.